The rows below give T cell receptor beta chains drawn from one sample of a study of cytomegalovirus exposure and HLA in healthy donors. Using immunoSEQ multiplex PCR, the repertoire was profiled, and TCRdb retains in-frame clones only, with some absent. This table holds fewer than 75,000 clones, around 94% found once. The specimen sequenced was PBMCs. The receptors shown here come from a woman between 18 and 29 years old in good health and CMV-seropositive. CDR3s include the opening cysteine and the closing phenylalanine or tryptophan. A D gene is named only where the DNA matches it firmly. The listing skips clone size in some rows; elsewhere it reads once, few, many or a size class.

j_call v_call d_call clone_size cdr3_aa cdr3_nt
TRBJ1-2 TRBV29-1 NA NA CSVERKGDYYTF TGCAGCGTTGAAAGAAAGGGGGATTACTACACCTTC
TRBJ2-1 TRBV9 TRBD2 once CASSVEGRAIHEQFF TGTGCCAGCAGCGTAGAGGGGAGGGCCATTCATGAGCAGTTCTTC
TRBJ2-3 TRBV7-9 TRBD2 NA CASSSSGRLTDTQYF TGTGCCAGCAGCTCCAGCGGGAGGCTCACAGATACGCAGTATTTT
TRBJ2-4 TRBV6-4 NA NA CASSDKPEEATKNIQYF TGTGCCAGCAGTGACAAGCCCGAGGAGGCGACCAAAAACATTCAGTACTTC
TRBJ2-2 TRBV5-1 NA NA CASSFESPGGELFF TGCGCCAGCAGCTTTGAGTCTCCGGGCGGGGAGCTGTTTTTT
TRBJ2-1 TRBV11-3 TRBD1 NA CASSFWDRVSNEQFF TGTGCCAGCAGCTTTTGGGACAGGGTATCGAATGAGCAGTTCTTC
TRBJ2-1 TRBV6-4 TRBD2 NA CASSDSSSSGGNNEQFF TGTGCCAGCAGTGACTCGAGTTCGAGCGGGGGGAACAATGAGCAGTTCTTC
TRBJ2-7 TRBV6-1 TRBD1 NA CAGGTGSGYEQYF TGTGCCGGCGGGACAGGGTCTGGGTACGAGCAGTACTTC
TRBJ2-7 TRBV7-9 NA NA CASSGDSYEQYF TGTGCCAGCAGCGGTGACAGCTACGAGCAGTACTTC
TRBJ2-7 TRBV4-1 NA once CASSATNRVKFDEQYF TGCGCCAGCAGCGCCACGAACAGAGTGAAATTTGACGAGCAGTACTTC
TRBJ2-2 TRBV18 TRBD2 NA CASYGSGVTGELFF TGTGCCAGCTACGGAAGCGGGGTTACCGGGGAGCTGTTTTTT
TRBJ1-1 TRBV5-1 NA NA CASSFGRTNTEAFF TGCGCCAGCAGCTTTGGCCGAACGAACACTGAAGCTTTCTTT
TRBJ1-1 TRBV29-1 TRBD1 NA CSVAQSGGRTEAFF TGCAGCGTTGCTCAGTCAGGGGGGCGGACTGAAGCTTTCTTT
TRBJ1-3 TRBV4-1 NA NA CASRPGLSSGNTIYF TGCGCCAGCAGGCCGGGACTGAGCTCTGGAAACACCATATATTTT
TRBJ2-6 TRBV4-3 NA few CASSQEESSGANVLTF TGCGCCAGCAGCCAAGAAGAGAGCTCTGGGGCCAACGTCCTGACTTTC
TRBJ2-1 TRBV5-1 TRBD2 NA CASSLGFRMASGGGEEQFF TGCGCCAGCAGCCTAGGATTTAGGATGGCTAGCGGGGGGGGTGAGGAGCAGTTCTTC
TRBJ1-5 TRBV2 NA NA CASSGGQMNQPQHF TGTGCCAGCAGTGGTGGCCAGATGAATCAGCCCCAGCATTTT
TRBJ2-1 TRBV6-5 TRBD2 NA CASSSLAGPSNEQFF TGTGCCAGCAGTTCACTAGCGGGACCCTCGAATGAGCAGTTCTTC
TRBJ2-6 TRBV7-8 NA NA CASSLERTSSSGANVLTF TGTGCCAGCAGCTTAGAAAGGACAAGTAGCTCTGGGGCCAACGTCCTGACTTTC
TRBJ1-2 TRBV5-1 NA many CASSLEYRSPYGYTF TGCGCCAGCAGCTTGGAATATCGGTCCCCCTATGGCTACACCTTC
TRBJ2-7 TRBV4-3 TRBD2 NA CASSQSAAGLAPHEQYF TGCGCCAGCAGCCAAAGCGCAGCAGGACTAGCTCCCCACGAGCAGTACTTC
TRBJ2-1 TRBV5-4 NA few CASSPGTQNEQFF TGTGCCAGCAGCCCAGGGACACAGAATGAGCAGTTCTTC
TRBJ2-1 TRBV15 NA NA CATSRDRSGAYNEQFF TGTGCCACCAGCAGAGATCGGAGCGGCGCCTACAATGAGCAGTTCTTC